A selection of T cell receptor beta chains follows, all from one sample in a study of cytomegalovirus exposure and HLA in healthy donors. TCRdb's table, derived via immunoSEQ multiplex PCR, lists solely in-frame clones and lacks some. The table shows approximately 170,000 clones, with about 85% occurring only once. Sequencing was carried out using PBMCs. The receptors originated from a boy under 10 years old in good health and CMV-seronegative. CDR3s include the opening cysteine and the closing phenylalanine or tryptophan. A D gene is named only where the DNA matches it firmly. Expanded clones get a size class; other rows say once, few or many, or leave the size out.

d_call: .
v_call: TRBV27
j_call: TRBJ2-3
clone_size: .
cdr3_nt: TGTGCCAGCGGACAGCGGTTGCTCAATACGCAGTATTTT
cdr3_aa: CASGQRLLNTQYF

d_call: .
v_call: TRBV7-9
j_call: TRBJ1-1
clone_size: .
cdr3_nt: TGTTCCAGCAGCTTGGGGGGGATCGGAACTGAAGCTTTCTTT
cdr3_aa: CSSSLGGIGTEAFF

d_call: TRBD1
v_call: TRBV5-1
j_call: TRBJ2-3
clone_size: .
cdr3_nt: TGCGCCAGCAGCCTTCGCGGGACAGGTACAGATACGCAGTATTTT
cdr3_aa: CASSLRGTGTDTQYF

d_call: .
v_call: TRBV29-1
j_call: TRBJ1-1
clone_size: .
cdr3_nt: TGCAGCGTTGGCGGGGGCCTTGGGACTGAAGCTTTCTTT
cdr3_aa: CSVGGGLGTEAFF

d_call: .
v_call: TRBV29-1
j_call: TRBJ1-2
clone_size: .
cdr3_nt: TGCAGCGTTGAACACCTGTCGGGGAGGAACTATGGCTACACCTTC
cdr3_aa: CSVEHLSGRNYGYTF

d_call: .
v_call: TRBV30
j_call: TRBJ1-1
clone_size: .
cdr3_nt: TGTGCCTGGAGTTTAAAGAACACTGAAGCTTTCTTT
cdr3_aa: CAWSLKNTEAFF

d_call: .
v_call: TRBV12-5
j_call: TRBJ2-3
clone_size: .
cdr3_nt: TGTGCTAGTGGAACAGGGAGGGCAGATACGCAGTATTTT
cdr3_aa: CASGTGRADTQYF

d_call: .
v_call: TRBV5-1
j_call: TRBJ2-2
clone_size: .
cdr3_nt: TGCGCCAGCAGCTTGCTAGGCGCCGGGGAGCTGTTTTTT
cdr3_aa: CASSLLGAGELFF

d_call: TRBD2
v_call: TRBV7-9
j_call: TRBJ2-5
clone_size: .
cdr3_nt: TGTTCCAGCAGCTTAGGTAGTGGAGGGATAGCGGGATTGTCGGAGACCCAGTACTTC
cdr3_aa: CSSSLGSGGIAGLSETQYF

d_call: .
v_call: TRBV30
j_call: TRBJ1-2
clone_size: .
cdr3_nt: TGTGCCTGGAGTGATGTCTCCTTTGTCTACACCTTC
cdr3_aa: CAWSDVSFVYTF

d_call: TRBD1
v_call: TRBV11-3
j_call: TRBJ1-5
clone_size: .
cdr3_nt: TGTGCCAGCAGCACAGGGGGCGGCCCCCAGCCCCAGCATTTT
cdr3_aa: CASSTGGGPQPQHF

d_call: TRBD1
v_call: TRBV5-1
j_call: TRBJ2-5
clone_size: .
cdr3_nt: TGCGCCAGCAGCCCCGGGACAGTCTTGTACCAAGAGACCCAGTACTTC
cdr3_aa: CASSPGTVLYQETQYF

d_call: .
v_call: TRBV28
j_call: TRBJ1-2
clone_size: .
cdr3_nt: TGTGCCAGCAGGCCTTCCGAGTTGGATGGCTACACCTTC
cdr3_aa: CASRPSELDGYTF

d_call: TRBD1
v_call: TRBV5-1
j_call: TRBJ2-3
clone_size: .
cdr3_nt: TGCGCCAGCAGCCCGGGACAGGGATGGACAGATACGCAGTATTTT
cdr3_aa: CASSPGQGWTDTQYF

d_call: .
v_call: TRBV5-6
j_call: TRBJ1-1
clone_size: .
cdr3_nt: TGTGCCAGCAGCGTAGGGGGTTGGTACACTGAAGCTTTCTTT
cdr3_aa: CASSVGGWYTEAFF

d_call: .
v_call: TRBV13
j_call: TRBJ2-3
clone_size: .
cdr3_nt: TGTGCCAGCAGCTCATATACTAGGCGGGAAGGTCGGGGGAGCACAGATACGCAGTATTTT
cdr3_aa: CASSSYTRREGRGSTDTQYF

d_call: .
v_call: TRBV19
j_call: TRBJ2-1
clone_size: .
cdr3_nt: TGTGCCAGTAACCACGCGGGCGTGACCTATAACTACAATGAGCAGTTCTTC
cdr3_aa: CASNHAGVTYNYNEQFF

d_call: .
v_call: TRBV19
j_call: TRBJ1-1
clone_size: .
cdr3_nt: TGTGCCAGTAGTATAGACACAGTTAACCCGGTCACTGAAGCTTTCTTT
cdr3_aa: CASSIDTVNPVTEAFF

d_call: .
v_call: TRBV7-9
j_call: TRBJ2-5
clone_size: .
cdr3_nt: TGTGCCAGCAGCCCGCTTGTGGAAGGCGGCGGAGGGTTGGAGACCCAGTACTTC
cdr3_aa: CASSPLVEGGGGLETQYF

d_call: TRBD2
v_call: TRBV7-7
j_call: TRBJ2-2
clone_size: .
cdr3_nt: TGTGCTAGCAGGGATTTAGCGGGAGGACGAACCGGGGAGCTGTTTTTT
cdr3_aa: CASRDLAGGRTGELFF

d_call: .
v_call: TRBV19
j_call: TRBJ2-3
clone_size: .
cdr3_nt: TGTGCCAGTAGTATTGGGGCAGGGGACCCCACAGATACGCAGTATTTT
cdr3_aa: CASSIGAGDPTDTQYF

d_call: TRBD2
v_call: TRBV16
j_call: TRBJ2-1
clone_size: .
cdr3_nt: TGTGCCAGCAGCCAATCGCGGGAGGGCCGGCAGTTCTTC
cdr3_aa: CASSQSREGRQFF

d_call: .
v_call: TRBV19
j_call: TRBJ1-1
clone_size: .
cdr3_nt: TGTGCCAGTAAAGCGGGGGAGGGGACTGAAGCTTTCTTT
cdr3_aa: CASKAGEGTEAFF

d_call: TRBD1
v_call: TRBV7-8
j_call: TRBJ2-7
clone_size: few
cdr3_nt: TGTGCCAGCAGCCAAGCCTCGACAGGGGTATTTTTCGTGGAGCAGTACTTC
cdr3_aa: CASSQASTGVFFVEQYF

d_call: TRBD1
v_call: TRBV2
j_call: TRBJ1-2
clone_size: .
cdr3_nt: TGTGCCAGCAGAGGACAGGGGAGGTATGGCTACACCTTC
cdr3_aa: CASRGQGRYGYTF

d_call: .
v_call: TRBV30
j_call: TRBJ1-2
clone_size: .
cdr3_nt: TGTGCCTGGAGTAACGGGGGATATGGCTACACCTTC
cdr3_aa: CAWSNGGYGYTF

d_call: TRBD2
v_call: TRBV9
j_call: TRBJ2-5
clone_size: .
cdr3_nt: TGTGCCAGCAGCTTGGGGGGACTAGGGGTTGAGACCCAGTACTTC
cdr3_aa: CASSLGGLGVETQYF

d_call: .
v_call: TRBV6-5
j_call: TRBJ2-2
clone_size: .
cdr3_nt: TGTGCCAGCAGTTACTGGGACAAGCACACCGGGGAGCTGTTTTTT
cdr3_aa: CASSYWDKHTGELFF

d_call: TRBD1
v_call: TRBV10-3
j_call: TRBJ1-2
clone_size: .
cdr3_nt: TGTGCCATCAGAACAGGGGGACTCTTAGCCGGCTACACCTTC
cdr3_aa: CAIRTGGLLAGYTF

d_call: .
v_call: TRBV6-1
j_call: TRBJ2-1
clone_size: .
cdr3_nt: TGTGCGGGAAGGGGGGGGAATGAGCAGTTCTTC
cdr3_aa: CAGRGGNEQFF